Listed below are T cell receptor beta chains from one sample, sequenced in a study of technical replicates of blood from several donors. The assay was immunoSEQ multiplex PCR, and TCRdb's table has in-frame clones only and misses some. This sample yields under 90,000 clones, of which around 93% are seen a single time; roughly 0.25% belongs to the top ten. Sequenced: T cells isolated from PBMCs. These receptors all come from a human donor in good health. Both conserved end residues are part of each CDR3. The D gene is left open where the match is weak. Part of the rows lack a size; the others show once, few, many or a class for expanded clones.

abundance,v_gene,j_gene,d_gene,CDR3nt,CDR3aa
few,TRBV7-6,TRBJ1-1,TRBD1,TGTGCCAGCAGCATACCGACAGGGCTGAACACTGAAGCTTTCTTT,CASSIPTGLNTEAFF
.,TRBV28,TRBJ2-4,TRBD2,TGTGCCAGCAGTTTGGGACTAGCTTTTGGCATTCAGTACTTC,CASSLGLAFGIQYF
.,TRBV11-2,TRBJ2-7,TRBD2,TGTGCCAGCAGCTTAGAACTAGCGGGAGTGTTTGGCTACGAGCAGTACTTC,CASSLELAGVFGYEQYF
.,TRBV29-1,TRBJ2-1,TRBD2,TGCAGCGTTAGGAGCGGGGCTAACAATGAGCAGTTCTTC,CSVRSGANNEQFF
.,TRBV28,TRBJ2-5,.,TGTGCCAGCAGTTTTAGCAGGGCTACCCCAATCCAAGAGACCCAGTACTTC,CASSFSRATPIQETQYF
.,TRBV7-2,TRBJ1-2,.,TGTGCCAGCAGCTCAGAGGACATCTATGGCTACACCTTC,CASSSEDIYGYTF
.,TRBV5-4,TRBJ2-2,TRBD1,TGTGCCAGCAGCTCCCCGGGACAGGGGATTAGTAACACCGGGGAGCTGTTTTTT,CASSSPGQGISNTGELFF
.,TRBV27,TRBJ1-4,.,TGTGCCAGCAGACCCCGCGGGGGCCTTGAGGAAAAACTGTTTTTT,CASRPRGGLEEKLFF
.,TRBV6-1,TRBJ2-7,TRBD1,TGTGCCAGCAGTGTCACCGGTTACAGGACAGGGGGGTACGAGCAGTACTTC,CASSVTGYRTGGYEQYF
.,TRBV28,TRBJ2-7,.,TGTGCCAGCAGTTTAAAGCCCTACGAGCAGTACTTC,CASSLKPYEQYF
.,TRBV29-1,TRBJ2-7,TRBD1,TGCAGCGTTAGGGGGGTTGGTAGGGACAGGGACCGGCGCGAGCAGTACTTC,CSVRGVGRDRDRREQYF
.,TRBV9,TRBJ2-5,TRBD2,TGTGCCAGCAGCGTAACCCCAGCGGGGGCACAAGAGACCCAGTACTTC,CASSVTPAGAQETQYF
few,TRBV4-1,TRBJ1-5,.,TGCGCCAGCAGCCGGGAGGGCAATCAGCCCCAGCATTTT,CASSREGNQPQHF
.,TRBV7-9,TRBJ1-4,.,TGTGCCAGCAGCTTAGCAGTAAGCGGGAGAGAGGGAAAACTGTTTTTT,CASSLAVSGREGKLFF
.,TRBV10-3,TRBJ1-1,.,TGTGCCAGCAGCCTTCAGGGGAACACTGAAGCTTTCTTT,CASSLQGNTEAFF
.,TRBV27,TRBJ2-5,.,TGTGCCAGCAGTTGGTCGCGGGATCCCGGAGAGACCCAGTACTTC,CASSWSRDPGETQYF
few,TRBV27,TRBJ1-5,TRBD1,TGTGCCAGCAGTCTGGACAGGGTCCGGCCCCAGCATTTT,CASSLDRVRPQHF
.,TRBV14,TRBJ2-7,TRBD2,TGTGCCAGCAGCCTTGGACTAGCGGGAGCCTACGAGCAGTACTTC,CASSLGLAGAYEQYF
.,TRBV7-3,TRBJ2-1,.,TGTGCCAGCAGCTCAAGGGACTTACGGGGCAATGAGCAGTTCTTC,CASSSRDLRGNEQFF
.,TRBV11-2,TRBJ1-1,.,TGTGCCAGCAGCCCTAGGGGGGGCGGAACGTCAGAAGCTTTCTTT,CASSPRGGGTSEAFF
.,TRBV10-2,TRBJ2-3,.,TGCGCCAGCAGTGAGTCGACACAGAGCACAGATACGCAGTATTTT,CASSESTQSTDTQYF
once,TRBV9,TRBJ2-1,TRBD2,TGTGCCAGCAGCGGACTAGCGGGGCTCAATGAGCAGTTCTTC,CASSGLAGLNEQFF
.,TRBV27,TRBJ2-2,TRBD2,TGTGCCAGCAGTTGGGGGGCTAGCGGGAACGGGGAGCTGTTTTTT,CASSWGASGNGELFF
few,TRBV5-4,TRBJ1-1,.,TGTGCCAGCAGCTTGCAGAACACTGAAGCTTTCTTT,CASSLQNTEAFF
.,TRBV4-1,TRBJ1-2,TRBD1,TGCGCCAGCAGCGAAAGAGTTCGACAGGGGGCCTCCAACTATGGCTACACCTTC,CASSERVRQGASNYGYTF
.,TRBV6-6,TRBJ1-5,TRBD1,TGTGCCAGCAGTTTAACAGGGGGTGGTCAGCCCCAGCATTTT,CASSLTGGGQPQHF
.,TRBV19,TRBJ1-4,.,TGTGCCAGTAGTATAATCGGGGGGCGAGGGGGTAATGAAAAACTGTTTTTT,CASSIIGGRGGNEKLFF
.,TRBV7-3,TRBJ2-1,.,TGTGCCAGCAGCCAAGCCGGGACAAGGATCAATGAGCAGTTCTTC,CASSQAGTRINEQFF
.,TRBV4-1,TRBJ1-4,.,TGCGCCAGCAGCCCCCTCCTAGAGAGAATTGAAAAACTGTTTTTT,CASSPLLERIEKLFF
.,TRBV25-1,TRBJ2-1,TRBD1,TGTGCCAGCAGTGATTTTGGGACAGGGGGAAGCAATGAGCAGTTCTTC,CASSDFGTGGSNEQFF
once,TRBV30,TRBJ1-3,.,TGTGCCTGGGGGCCTGGAAACACCATATATTTT,CAWGPGNTIYF
.,TRBV5-1,TRBJ1-1,.,TGCGCCAGCAGCGGAGACACGAACAGCGGCACTGAAGCTTTCTTT,CASSGDTNSGTEAFF
.,TRBV27,TRBJ2-7,TRBD2,TGTGCCAGCAGTTTATGGTTAGCGGGAGAGCAGTACTTC,CASSLWLAGEQYF
.,TRBV11-2,TRBJ1-1,.,TGTGCCAGCAGCCTTAGGGGTGTGGACACTGAAGCTTTCTTT,CASSLRGVDTEAFF
.,TRBV5-1,TRBJ2-2,TRBD2,TGCGCCAGCAGCTTGGAGGGACTAGCAACCGGGGAGCTGTTTTTT,CASSLEGLATGELFF
.,TRBV5-4,TRBJ1-1,.,TGTGCCAGCAGCTTGGTTAGGGGCCTAATGAACACTGAAGCTTTCTTT,CASSLVRGLMNTEAFF
.,TRBV10-3,TRBJ2-1,.,TGTGCCATCAGTGAATTCGAGAATGAGCAGTTCTTC,CAISEFENEQFF
.,TRBV15,TRBJ1-5,TRBD1,TGTGCCACCAGCAGAGATCGGGCCAGGGGGCGAACCCAGCCCCAGCATTTT,CATSRDRARGRTQPQHF
.,TRBV7-8,TRBJ2-2,TRBD1,TGTGCCAGCAGTTGGGACAGGGGTGACACCGGGGAGCTGTTTTTT,CASSWDRGDTGELFF
.,TRBV9,TRBJ2-7,.,TGTGCCAGCAGCGTAGGAGTCTCACGAGGGAACGAGCAGTACTTC,CASSVGVSRGNEQYF
.,TRBV7-9,TRBJ2-2,.,TGTGCCAGCAGCTTAGGGCGGATCCTGAACACCGGGGAGCTGTTTTTT,CASSLGRILNTGELFF
.,TRBV27,TRBJ2-2,TRBD2,TGTGCCAGCAAATCCCTAGCGGGGGGGCAGGGCGGGGAGCTGTTTTTT,CASKSLAGGQGGELFF
.,TRBV7-6,TRBJ2-5,.,TGTGCCAGCAGCTTAGAAGTCCTAGGTCGAACGCAGACCCAGTACTTC,CASSLEVLGRTQTQYF
.,TRBV10-1,TRBJ2-7,TRBD2,TGCGCCAGCAGTGCCCAGACTAGCGGGATCTACGAGCAGTACTTC,CASSAQTSGIYEQYF
.,TRBV5-1,TRBJ1-1,.,TGCGCCAGCAGCTTGTTCGGGAAGGGTGTAAACACTGAAGCTTTCTTT,CASSLFGKGVNTEAFF
few,TRBV7-9,TRBJ2-2,.,TGTGCCAGCAGCTATCCGGGACTCAGTTACACCGGGGAGCTGTTTTTT,CASSYPGLSYTGELFF
.,TRBV27,TRBJ1-1,.,TGTGCCAGCAGTCCACTGGGGAGGAAAAGAGGCACTGAAGCTTTCTTT,CASSPLGRKRGTEAFF
.,TRBV18,TRBJ2-3,.,TGTGCCAGCTCACCTGCCCTATTCCCCGGCACAGATACGCAGTATTTT,CASSPALFPGTDTQYF
.,TRBV19,TRBJ2-7,TRBD2,TGTGCCAGTAGACCTACTGCTAGCGGGATCTACGAGCAGTACTTC,CASRPTASGIYEQYF
once,TRBV7-9,TRBJ2-5,.,TGTGCCAGCAGCTTAGCGGCGGGATTCGGCGTGTGGGAGACCCAGTACTTC,CASSLAAGFGVWETQYF
.,TRBV6-1,TRBJ2-1,TRBD1,TGTGCCAGCACTACGGGACAGGATCCCTACAATGAGCAGTTCTTC,CASTTGQDPYNEQFF
.,TRBV6-1,TRBJ2-3,.,TGTGCCAGCAGTGACACAGGGGGGGGCGACAGCACAGATACGCAGTATTTT,CASSDTGGGDSTDTQYF